This T cell receptor (beta chain) stems from a study of cytomegalovirus exposure and HLA in healthy donors. The CDR3 is made up of 14 amino acids. V gave up 6 bases and J gave up 4 bases, with 15 bases separating them. Germline V lookup: CDR1 MNHEY, CDR2 SMNVEV (reference sequence). Notes on the study in general: Researchers reported in a later analysis that a missense DCLRE1C variant was tied to TCR beta V- and J-gene trimming. Within an earlier analysis, most TCR beta V segments proved productive either about 90% or about 30% of the time. A later analysis reported that several of the most significant clusters appeared to be linked to common viral pathogens, among them Epstein-Barr virus.

This clone was seen a handful of times. Its specificity is not known. Both 60 Vbeta primers and 13 Jbeta primers went into the PCR. The method was immunoSEQ multiplex PCR; TCRdb's version includes in-frame clones alone and lacks a portion of them. The top ten hold less than 2.5% of the sample, which has about 120,000 clones, 81% seen once. The rearrangement links TRBV27 to TRBJ1-1; D may be TRBD1 (5 bases). The source material was PBMCs. This clonotype originated in a woman in her thirties or forties in good health and CMV-seronegative. CDR3 DNA: TGTGCCAGCAGCAAGAGACGGGGGGGCACTGAAGCTTTCTTT. It yields the protein CASSKRRGGTEAFF.